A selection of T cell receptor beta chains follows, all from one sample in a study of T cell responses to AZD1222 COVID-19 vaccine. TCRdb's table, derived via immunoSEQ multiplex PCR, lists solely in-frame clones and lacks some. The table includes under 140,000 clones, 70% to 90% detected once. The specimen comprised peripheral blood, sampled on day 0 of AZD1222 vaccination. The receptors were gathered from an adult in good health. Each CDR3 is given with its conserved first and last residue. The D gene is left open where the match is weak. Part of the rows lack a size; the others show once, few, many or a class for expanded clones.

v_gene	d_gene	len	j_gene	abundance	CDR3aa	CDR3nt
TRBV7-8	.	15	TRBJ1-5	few	CASSLGAGGNQPQHF	TGTGCCAGCAGCTTAGGGGCAGGGGGCAATCAGCCCCAGCATTTT
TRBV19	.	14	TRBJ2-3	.	CASRDSTSTDTQYF	TGTGCCAGTAGGGACAGTACTAGCACAGATACGCAGTATTTT
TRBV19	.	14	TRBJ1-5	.	CASSLVEGTQPQHF	TGTGCCAGTAGTCTCGTGGAGGGTACCCAGCCCCAGCATTTT
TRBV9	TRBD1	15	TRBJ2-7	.	CASSAQGASSYGQYF	TGTGCCAGCAGCGCCCAGGGGGCCTCTTCCTACGGGCAGTACTTC
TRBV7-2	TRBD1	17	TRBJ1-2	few	CASSLGRQGISMEGYTF	TGTGCCAGCAGCTTAGGGAGACAGGGGATATCTATGGAGGGCTACACCTTC
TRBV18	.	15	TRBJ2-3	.	CASSPPAQNTDTQYF	TGTGCCAGCTCACCACCGGCCCAAAACACAGATACGCAGTATTTT
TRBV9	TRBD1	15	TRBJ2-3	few	CASSVGQGAPDTQYF	TGTGCCAGCAGCGTCGGACAGGGGGCTCCAGATACGCAGTATTTT
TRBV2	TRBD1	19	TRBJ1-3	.	CASSEFAAGQGYSGNTIYF	TGTGCCAGCAGTGAATTCGCGGCGGGACAGGGATACTCTGGAAACACCATATATTTT
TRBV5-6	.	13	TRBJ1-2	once	CASSLVGGYGYTF	TGTGCCAGCAGCTTGGTAGGGGGTTATGGCTACACCTTC
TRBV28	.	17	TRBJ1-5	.	CASRPSGIGVENQPQHF	TGTGCCAGCAGACCCTCCGGGATAGGGGTCGAAAATCAGCCCCAGCATTTT
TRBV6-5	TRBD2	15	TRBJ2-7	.	CASSSTSGSSYEQYF	TGTGCCAGCAGCTCGACTAGCGGGAGCTCCTACGAGCAGTACTTC
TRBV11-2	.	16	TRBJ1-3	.	CASSLDLLSSGNTIYF	TGTGCCAGCAGCTTAGATCTCCTAAGCTCTGGAAACACCATATATTTT
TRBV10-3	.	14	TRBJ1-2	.	CAISDGRRFYGYTF	TGTGCCATCAGTGACGGACGGCGTTTTTATGGCTACACCTTC
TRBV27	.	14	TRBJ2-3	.	CASTSGGTTDTQYF	TGTGCCAGCACCTCGGGCGGGACCACAGATACGCAGTATTTT
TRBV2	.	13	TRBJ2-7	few	CASSEGNLGEQYF	TGTGCCAGCAGTGAGGGGAACCTTGGGGAGCAGTACTTC
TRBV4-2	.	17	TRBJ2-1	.	CASSQVYSGSPNNEQFF	TGTGCCAGCAGCCAAGTCTACTCGGGGAGCCCGAACAATGAGCAGTTCTTC
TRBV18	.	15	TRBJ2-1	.	CASSPTQSSYNEQFF	TGTGCCAGCTCACCGACACAGAGCTCCTACAATGAGCAGTTCTTC
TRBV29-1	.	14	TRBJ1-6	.	CSGGRSLAHSPLHF	TGCAGCGGGGGGAGATCGCTAGCCCATTCACCCCTCCACTTT
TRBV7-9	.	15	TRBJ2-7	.	CASSLVSGRDGEQYF	TGTGCCAGCAGCTTAGTGTCAGGGCGCGACGGAGAGCAGTACTTC
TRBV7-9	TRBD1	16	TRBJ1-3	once	CASSLEWDSSGNTIYF	TGTGCCAGCAGCCTTGAATGGGACAGCTCTGGAAACACCATATATTTT
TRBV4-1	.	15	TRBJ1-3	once	CASSLLGVSGNTIYF	TGCGCCAGCAGCCTACTCGGGGTGTCTGGAAACACCATATATTTT
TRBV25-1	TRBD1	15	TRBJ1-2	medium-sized	CASSAGGNSIYGYTF	TGTGCCAGCAGTGCAGGGGGCAATAGTATCTATGGCTACACCTTC